A single sample gave rise to the 22 T cell receptor beta chains below, sequenced in a study of beta chain features in type 1 diabetes. These receptors' targets are unknown. Findings and limits, study-wide: Shortening of TCRB CDR3s, moderate but significant, appeared in all four CD4+ subsets of Type 1 diabetes patients.

Investigators reverse transcribed all isolated RNA, so they sequenced expressed TCRB transcripts. Produced via immunoSEQ multiplex PCR; TCRdb's table is partial and in-frame only. The repertoire includes some 70,000 clones, almost 50% of them detected once, and around 0.7% sits in the top ten. Sequences were obtained from central memory CD4+ T cells from blood. These receptor sequences come from a young man with type 1 diabetes.

The chain has TRBV7-2 and TRBJ2-1, with D possibly matching TRBD1 (6 bases). Trimming left V 1 base short and J 5 bases short, with 12 bases between. Germline assignment: CDR1 SGHTA and CDR2 FQGNSA. The CDR3 is made up of 15 amino acids. In nucleotides, the CDR3 is TGTGCCAGCAGCTTAGAGCAGGGGACCCACAATGAGCAGTTCTTC. This gives the protein CASSLEQGTHNEQFF. The full variable domain, with the rest looked up from reference TRBV7-2 and TRBJ2-1, is GAGVSQSPSNKVTEKGKDVELRCDPISGHTALYWYRQSLGQGLEFLIYFQGNSAPDKSGLPSDRFSAERTGGSVSTLTIQRTQQEDSAVYLCASSLEQGTHNEQFFGPGTRLTVL.

V and J are TRBV5-4 and TRBJ2-5, with 9 bases matching TRBD2. The germline CDR1 and CDR2 sequences are SGHNT and YYREEE (reference sequence). V shed 3 bases, J shed 4 bases, and the junction held 19 bases outside the gene matches. This CDR3 is built from 19 residues. CDR3 sequence reads: CASSSSGRTGTSKTETQYF. The CDR3 DNA sequence: TGTGCCAGCAGCTCTTCAGGACGGACGGGGACTAGCAAAACAGAGACCCAGTACTTC. Full variable domain (remainder filled in from reference TRBV5-4 and TRBJ2-5): ETGVTQSPTHLIKTRGQQVTLRCSSQSGHNTVSWYQQALGQGPQFIFQYYREEENGRGNFPPRFSGLQFPNYSSELNVNALELDDSALYLCASSSSGRTGTSKTETQYFGPGTRLLVL.

The CDR3 nucleotides are TGTGCCAGCAGTGAAGCCTCCGGGGGAGGTTCACCCCTCCACTTT. Its translation is CASSEASGGGSPLHF. The rearrangement uses TRBV6-1 and TRBJ1-6; maybe TRBD1 (5 bases). V was trimmed by 0 bases and J by 9 bases, leaving 12 bases between them. Germline assignment: CDR1 MNHNS and CDR2 SASEGT. The CDR3 sequence is 15 residues long.

This clone has just a few counts. This chain joins TRBV7-6 and TRBJ2-1; 7 nucleotides agree with TRBD2. The junction had 14 bases not matched to a gene; V was cut back by 5 bases and J by 7 bases. CDR1 and CDR2 (germline): SGHVS, FNYEAQ. There are 16 residues in the CDR3. CDR3 loop: CASSRDVASGTNEQFF. CDR3 DNA sequence: TGTGCCAGCAGCCGGGATGTGGCTAGCGGAACGAATGAGCAGTTCTTC.

The sample holds a few counts of this clone. The rearrangement links TRBV30 to TRBJ1-2, with D possibly being TRBD1 (5 bases). The germline gives CDR1 GTSNPN, CDR2 SVGIG (reference sequence). V was trimmed by 3 bases and J by 4 bases, leaving 9 bases between them. CDR3 length equals 12 residues. CDR3 DNA sequence: TGTGCCTGGAGCGGGGGGTCCTATGGCTACACCTTC. Protein sequence: CAWSGGSYGYTF.

This chain uses TRBV2 with TRBJ1-2; TRBD1 agrees at 7 bases. The CDR3 is made up of 15 amino acids. The ends lost 6 bases at V and 4 bases at J; junction bases unmatched: 11. Germline CDR1 and CDR2: SNHLY and FYNNEI. The CDR3, as DNA: TGTGCCAGCAGCAACAGACAGGGCGTGTCCTATGGCTACACCTTC. Its protein product is CASSNRQGVSYGYTF.

This clone has just a few counts. This chain links TRBV6-6 with TRBJ2-3, with TRBD2 matching 9 bases. V was pared by 2 bases and J by 3 bases, with 3 bases of the junction left unmatched. The germline CDR1 and CDR2 sequences are MNHNY and SVGAGI (reference sequence). CDR3 size: 15 residues. CDR3 sequence reads: CASSYGSGGTDTQYF. The CDR3 nucleotides are TGTGCCAGCAGTTACGGAAGCGGGGGGACAGATACGCAGTATTTT.

This sequence joins TRBV11-2 and TRBJ2-1; TRBD2 might be the D (5 bases). With 2 bases removed from V and 1 base from J, the gap between germline ends came to 15 bases. The length of the CDR3 is 17 residues. From germline, CDR1 is SGHAT and CDR2 FQNNGV. For the CDR3, the DNA is TGTGCCAGCAGCTTATATCCGGGAAGTCTATCCTACAATGAGCAGTTCTTC. Its translation: CASSLYPGSLSYNEQFF.

Only a few counts were recorded for this clone. Other DNA sequences in this specimen translate into the identical CDR3. The chain uses TRBV6-1 and TRBJ1-5; the match to TRBD1 covers 10 bases. The trim removed 4 bases at V and 6 bases at J, leaving 3 bases unmatched. Germline CDR1 is MNHNS and CDR2 is SASEGT. CDR3 length: 14 amino acids. CDR3 coding DNA: TGTGCCAGCAGTGGACAGGGGGCGGGTCAGCCCCAGCATTTT. It yields the protein CASSGQGAGQPQHF.

The rearrangement uses TRBV27 and TRBJ2-3; 14 positions match TRBD2. CDR3 length: 17 residues. V shed 5 bases, J shed 2 bases, and the junction held 6 bases outside the gene matches. Looked up from germline, CDR1 is MNHEY and CDR2 is SMNVEV (reference sequence). The CDR3 nucleotides read TGTGCCAGCAGTCTGGGACTAGCGGGAGAGGCCACAGATACGCAGTATTTT. Amino acids: CASSLGLAGEATDTQYF.

The chain couples TRBV6-1 to TRBJ2-5, with TRBD1 identical over 8 bases. Germline trimming cut 6 bases from V and 5 bases from J; bases unmatched to any gene: 8. This CDR3 region has 14 residues. Germline CDR1 reads MNHNS; CDR2 reads SASEGT. As DNA, the CDR3 is TGTGCCAGCAGCTCCACGACAGGGGTCGAGACCCAGTACTTC. Translation: CASSSTTGVETQYF.

V and J are TRBV5-1 and TRBJ2-3; TRBD2 matches at 7 bases. Germline values: CDR1 SGHRS, CDR2 YFSETQ. Trimming took 4 bases from V and 4 from J; bases not matched to a gene: 15. This CDR3 has 17 residues. In DNA form, the CDR3 reads TGCGCCAGCAGCACTCGACTAGCTTCCACGAGGGCAGATACGCAGTATTTT. Translation: CASSTRLASTRADTQYF.

The rearrangement links TRBV6-5 to TRBJ1-1, with D uncertain. The V end lost 6 bases, the J end lost 3 bases, and 8 bases lay between the germline ends. Per germline, CDR1 MNHEY and CDR2 SVGAGI. This CDR3 has 12 amino acids. CDR3 amino acids: CASRGRYTEAFF. In nucleotides, the CDR3 is TGTGCCAGCAGAGGGAGGTACACTGAAGCTTTCTTT.

Only one count was recorded for this clone. The rearrangement links TRBV18 to TRBJ1-1; 9 bases align to TRBD1. With V trimmed by 6 bases and J by 5 bases, 7 bases remained unmatched. CDR1 is KGHSH and CDR2 is LQKENI in the germline V gene. This CDR3 comprises 14 residues. The CDR3 reads CASSQRQGGTEAFF. The CDR3, as DNA: TGTGCCAGCTCCCAACGACAGGGGGGAACTGAAGCTTTCTTT.

J is TRBJ2-1 and V is TRBV6-4, with a possible D match to TRBD1 (6 bases). Trimming pared 0 bases from V and 3 bases from J, leaving 9 bases between. The CDR3 totals 15 residues. The V gene's germline CDR1 is MRHNA and CDR2 SNTAGT. Here the CDR3 reads CASSDSSRGYNEQFF. CDR3 in DNA: TGTGCCAGCAGTGACTCGTCCAGGGGCTACAATGAGCAGTTCTTC.

This sequence joins TRBV7-9 and TRBJ1-6, with TRBD1 as a possible D gene (6 bases). Germline V gene lookup returns CDR1 SEHNR and CDR2 FQNEAQ (reference sequence). This CDR3 contains 14 residues. V was shortened by 5 bases and J by 9 bases, with 14 bases between the two germline ends. The CDR3 bases are TGTGCCAGCAGCCAGACAGGAGAAGTTTCACCCCTCCACTTT. Its protein is CASSQTGEVSPLHF.

The chain uses TRBV10-2 and TRBJ2-7; D might be TRBD2 (7 bases). The CDR3 covers 15 residues. The germline gives CDR1 WSHSY, CDR2 SAAADI. The V gene lost 4 bases and the J gene lost 4 bases, with 17 bases spanning the gap. The CDR3 bases are TGCGCCAGCAGTGGTCTTTTACAGGGAGGGTACGAGCAGTACTTC. It encodes CASSGLLQGGYEQYF.

This chain connects TRBV23-1 to TRBJ2-5, with TRBD2 matching 10 bases. TRBV23-1 is recorded as an ORF, its role being uncertain. The CDR3 is made up of 17 amino acids. V gave up 0 bases and J gave up 3 bases; unmatched junction bases: 7. The CDR3 loop reads CASSQSNSGGRKETQYF. The CDR3 DNA reads TGCGCCAGCAGTCAATCGAATAGCGGGGGGCGAAAAGAGACCCAGTACTTC.

A few counts support this clone. The rearrangement joins TRBV25-1 to TRBJ2-5; maybe TRBD1 (7 bases). Trimming left V 5 bases short and J 5 bases short, with 18 bases between. Germline-derived CDR1 and CDR2 are MGHDK and SYGVNS. The length of the CDR3 is 15 residues. The CDR3 region is CASSNQGRGEETQYF. In DNA form, the CDR3 reads TGTGCCAGCAGTAACCAGGGCAGGGGGGAGGAGACCCAGTACTTC.

This clone was found a few times. The chain is built from TRBV5-1 and TRBJ1-1; possible D gene TRBD1, 5 bases. Trimming pared 0 bases from V and 0 bases from J, leaving 12 bases between. Germline V gene data show CDR1 as SGHRS and CDR2 as YFSETQ. This CDR3 has 16 residues. The CDR3 DNA sequence: TGCGCCAGCAGCTTGGAGCAGGGAGGTATGAACACTGAAGCTTTCTTT. As protein: CASSLEQGGMNTEAFF.

This clone was seen only a few times. The CDR3 sequence is CASSPSTGESTEAFF. The CDR3 coding sequence is TGCGCCAGCAGCCCGTCCACAGGGGAGAGTACTGAAGCTTTCTTT. This chain joins TRBV5-1 and TRBJ1-1; 7 bases line up with TRBD1. Germline values: CDR1 SGHRS, CDR2 YFSETQ. Trimming removed 4 bases from V and 5 bases from J; junction bases left unmatched: 11. This CDR3 is built from 15 residues. The whole variable domain, filled in from reference TRBV5-1 and TRBJ1-1, reads KAGVTQTPRYLIKTRGQQVTLSCSPISGHRSVSWYQQTPGQGLQFLFEYFSETQRNKGNFPGRFSGRQFSNSRSEMNVSTLELGDSALYLCASSPSTGESTEAFFGQGTRLTVV.

The CDR3 protein is CASSLAGGPFGEQYF. CDR3 DNA sequence: TGCGCCAGCAGCCTAGCGGGGGGCCCCTTCGGCGAGCAGTACTTC. V is TRBV5-1 and J is TRBJ2-7; 11 nucleotides match TRBD2. The CDR3 runs 15 residues. J lost 6 bases, V lost 4 bases, and 9 bases had no gene match. Germline loops: CDR1 SGHRS, CDR2 YFSETQ.